The 16 T cell receptor beta chains listed next were all sequenced from one sample in a study of memory CD4+ T cells and cytomegalovirus serostatus. This table comes from immunoSEQ multiplex PCR, and its TCRdb copy is limited to in-frame clones, with some not included. Here the sample spans 35,000 to 50,000 clones, about three quarters being singletons. Single viable CD3+CD4+CD8-CD45RO+ cells were sorted as the memory CD4+ T cells. Sequences were obtained from memory CD4+ T cells from blood. These TCRs come from an adult in good health and CMV-seronegative.

This chain connects TRBV28 to TRBJ1-4, with D possibly being TRBD1 (5 bases). The germline V gene encodes CDR1 MDHEN and CDR2 SYDVKM. There are 13 residues in the CDR3. V was pared by 8 bases and J by 8 bases, with 15 bases between. The CDR3 sequence: CASLPAGKEKLFF. The CDR3, as DNA: TGTGCCAGCCTCCCCGCAGGGAAGGAAAAACTGTTTTTT.

The V and J genes are TRBV4-3 and TRBJ2-7; 8 bases agree with TRBD2. The CDR3 totals 15 residues. Per the germline V gene, CDR1 is LGHNA and CDR2 is YSLEER. The J segment lost 3 bases and the V segment lost 0 bases, leaving 4 bases of the junction unmatched. The CDR3 here is CASSQDFAGGYEQYF. The CDR3 DNA follows: TGCGCCAGCAGCCAAGATTTTGCGGGAGGCTACGAGCAGTACTTC.

This clone was picked up a small number of times. The chain joins TRBV6-5 to TRBJ2-7, with D perhaps matching TRBD2 (6 bases). V was clipped by 5 bases and J by 5 bases, with 13 bases between them. The CDR3 runs 13 residues. Germline CDR1 MNHEY, CDR2 SVGAGI. The DNA for the CDR3 is TGTGCCAGCAGTCCCCCGGGACTTCACGAGCAGTACTTC. Residues: CASSPPGLHEQYF.

This clone appeared a single time. The J gene is TRBJ2-2, the V gene TRBV29-1, with D hard to call. The CDR3 is made up of 14 amino acids. Germline loops: CDR1 SQVTM, CDR2 ANQGSEA. Deletions cut 7 bases from V and 0 bases from J, with 12 bases between. CDR3 DNA: TGCAGCGCAAGGACGAGTCCGAACACCGGGGAGCTGTTTTTT. Encoded protein: CSARTSPNTGELFF.

A word on this clone: Distinct nucleotide sequences in the sample also encode this CDR3. V is TRBV5-1 and J is TRBJ1-2; tentative D call: TRBD1 (6 bases). V was clipped by 5 bases and J by 3 bases, with 11 bases between them. CDR1 SGHRS and CDR2 YFSETQ come from the germline V gene. The length of the CDR3 is 13 residues. CDR3 DNA: TGCGCCAGCAGTCCGGACAGATACTATGGCTACACCTTC. This translates into CASSPDRYYGYTF.

The chain combines TRBV28 with TRBJ1-2; D may be TRBD1 (6 bases). This CDR3 region has 15 residues. V gave up 6 bases and J gave up 7 bases, with 21 bases separating them. Germline V lookup: CDR1 MDHEN, CDR2 SYDVKM. CDR3 in amino acids: CASSSPDRYYSGYTF. The CDR3 DNA sequence: TGTGCCAGCAGCTCCCCCGACAGGTACTATAGTGGCTACACCTTC.

This clone has only a few counts. The chain joins TRBV10-3 to TRBJ1-1; D ambiguous. CDR1 is ENHRY, CDR2 SYGVKD, per germline. The CDR3 is 13 amino acids. The ends were cut back, 6 bases at V and 4 bases at J, with 12 bases in the middle. CDR3 in DNA: TGTGCCATCAGACAGTCCTTGGTCACTGAAGCTTTCTTT. Translation: CAIRQSLVTEAFF.

The chain recombines TRBV10-3 with TRBJ2-7; TRBD1 aligns across 12 bases. Germline CDR1 and CDR2: ENHRY and SYGVKD. The CDR3 covers 17 residues. V gave up 7 bases and J gave up 1 base; unmatched junction bases: 11. CDR3 sequence reads: CAIKPGQGALGSYEQYF. The CDR3 DNA follows: TGTGCCATCAAACCGGGACAGGGGGCTCTTGGATCCTACGAGCAGTACTTC.

This clone has only one observation. The genes are TRBV4-3 and TRBJ2-3; perhaps D is TRBD1 or TRBD2 (5 bases each). The CDR3 contains 17 residues. Trimming cost V 0 bases and J 0 bases, with 13 bases left between them. Germline V gives CDR1 LGHNA, CDR2 YSLEER. The chain's CDR3 is CASSQDFRDHSTDTQYF. Here the CDR3 DNA reads TGCGCCAGCAGCCAAGATTTCCGGGACCACAGCACAGATACGCAGTATTTT.

The chain combines TRBV27 with TRBJ2-1; no reliable D call. The CDR3 totals 15 residues. The germline V and J ends were trimmed by 3 bases and 1 base, with 10 bases remaining between them. CDR1 MNHEY and CDR2 SMNVEV come from the germline V gene (reference sequence). The CDR3 here is CASSFLGSSYNEQFF. The CDR3 bases are TGTGCCAGCAGTTTTTTGGGATCTTCCTACAATGAGCAGTTCTTC.

The V call is TRBV30, the J call TRBJ2-3, with D uncertain. V shed 0 bases and J shed 2 bases, with 9 bases lying between them. The CDR3 is 14 residues long. Germline V gene sequence: CDR1 GTSNPN, CDR2 SVGIG (reference sequence). CDR3 bases: TGTGCCTGGAGTGTTGGTGGGAACACAGATACGCAGTATTTT. Translation: CAWSVGGNTDTQYF. Drawing the rest from reference TRBV30 and TRBJ2-3, the complete variable domain is SQTIHQWPATLVQPVGSPLSLECTVEGTSNPNLYWYRQAAGRGLQLLFYSVGIGQISSEVPQNLSASRPQDRQFILSSKKLLLSDSGFYLCAWSVGGNTDTQYFGPGTRLTVL.

The CDR3 loop is CASSPRRLSEQYF. In DNA form, the CDR3 reads TGTGCCAGCAGCCCCCGCAGGCTTTCCGAGCAGTACTTC. The rearrangement uses TRBV5-5 and TRBJ2-7, with D unclear. The length of the CDR3 is 13 residues. V shed 4 bases and J shed 6 bases, with 14 bases lying between them. Germline lookup yields CDR1 SGHKS and CDR2 YYEKEE (reference sequence).

V usage is TRBV2 and J usage is TRBJ2-3; D might be TRBD2 (5 bases). Trimming took 6 bases from V and 2 from J, leaving 12 bases between them. Germline lookup yields CDR1 SNHLY and CDR2 FYNNEI. The CDR3 is 14 amino acids. CDR3 nucleotides: TGTGCCAGCAGGGCCCGGACTGTCACAGATACGCAGTATTTT. Its protein is CASRARTVTDTQYF.

The chain combines TRBV6-1 with TRBJ2-2, with D hard to call. Germline CDR1 MNHNS, CDR2 SASEGT. CDR3 length: 14 residues. Deletions cut 0 bases from V and 5 bases from J, with 7 bases between. CDR3 region: CASSEAPGTGELFF. The CDR3 region has the DNA TGTGCCAGCAGTGAAGCGCCGGGTACCGGGGAGCTGTTTTTT.

This chain connects TRBV5-4 to TRBJ1-2; 8 nucleotides align to TRBD1. This CDR3 has 15 residues. CDR1 is SGHNT, CDR2 YYREEE, per germline (reference sequence). J lost 3 bases, V lost 4 bases, and 8 bases had no gene match. The DNA for the CDR3 is TGTGCCAGCAGCCCGACGACAGGGGCGTACTATGGCTACACCTTC. Amino acids: CASSPTTGAYYGYTF.

Only one count was recorded for this clone. The chain carries TRBV10-3 and TRBJ2-1; possible D gene TRBD2, 5 bases. Germline V lookup: CDR1 ENHRY, CDR2 SYGVKD. V lost 4 bases and J lost 5, with 12 bases in between. This CDR3 has 14 amino acids. The CDR3 region has the DNA TGTGCCATCAGTGTGTTGGCTAGCCACAATGAGCAGTTCTTC. Its translation: CAISVLASHNEQFF.